The 23 T cell receptor beta chains presented below share a single source sample, sequenced in a study of T cell repertoires in cytomegalovirus infection. TCRdb ran MiXCR on the reads and lists one entry per CDR3 protein. Among fewer than 700,000 distinct CDR3 sequences listed, 24% were seen once. The sample consisted of CD8+ T cells from PBMCs. Receptor source: a human donor in good health (CMV status not recorded). Some clones in this sample may be carry-over from other donors' samples.

The sample holds a few counts of this clonotype. This chain joins TRBV29-1 and TRBJ2-7; TRBD2 matches 9 bases. CDR3 length equals 14 residues. With 5 bases clipped from V and 3 bases from J, the junction kept 8 bases outside the gene matches. CDR1 SQVTM and CDR2 ANQGSEA come from the germline V gene. CDR3 in amino acids: CSVRGLANLYEQYF. The CDR3 nucleotides are TGCAGCGTTCGTGGACTAGCGAACCTCTACGAGCAGTACTTC.

Of note for this clonotype: A much larger clone is a single base away; this may be a read error. This chain connects TRBV2 to TRBJ2-1; D is unclear. The germline V and J ends were trimmed by 2 bases and 5 bases, with 4 bases remaining between them. This CDR3 has 12 amino acids. Germline values: CDR1 SNHLY, CDR2 FYNNEI. For the CDR3, the DNA is TGTGCCAGCAGTGAAAGGGACAATGAGCAGTTCTTC. Translated: CASSERDNEQFF.

The CDR3 sequence is CASSYYGGPYEQYF. In DNA form, the CDR3 reads TGTGCCAGCAGTTATTACGGGGGGCCCTACGAGCAGTACTTC. The chain combines TRBV6-5 with TRBJ2-7; D possibly corresponds to TRBD2 (7 bases). Germline CDR1 MNHEY, CDR2 SVGAGI. This CDR3 region has 14 residues. V was trimmed by 3 bases and J by 2 bases, leaving 11 bases between them.

The sample holds many counts of this clonotype. The chain employs TRBV20-1 and TRBJ1-1, with a tentative D call TRBD1 (6 bases). The CDR3 length is 12 residues. In germline, CDR1 is DFQATT, CDR2 SNEGSKA (reference sequence). V gave up 5 bases and J gave up 3 bases, with 10 bases separating them. The CDR3 is CSADEGDTEAFF. The CDR3 DNA reads as TGCAGTGCTGACGAGGGGGACACTGAAGCTTTCTTT.

This chain connects TRBV12-3 or TRBV12-4 to TRBJ1-2; a weak D match, TRBD1 (6 bases). This CDR3 contains 13 residues. The V end lost 10 bases, the J end lost 2 bases, and 14 bases lay between the germline ends. CDR3 in amino acids: CATSDSINYGYTF. The DNA of the CDR3 is TGTGCCACCTCGGACAGCATAAACTATGGCTACACCTTC.

This clonotype was detected only a few times. The rearrangement joins TRBV4-1 to TRBJ1-1; TRBD1 is a possible D gene (5 bases). CDR1 and CDR2 (germline): MGHRA, YSYEKL. The CDR3 covers 18 residues. With 0 bases removed from V and 1 base from J, the gap between germline ends came to 18 bases. CDR3 protein: CASSQDHVRWGGNTEAFF. The CDR3 nucleotides read TGCGCCAGCAGCCAAGATCATGTAAGGTGGGGGGGGAACACTGAAGCTTTCTTT.

This CDR3 reads CSVEAQKNYGYTF. CDR3 in DNA: TGCAGCGTTGAAGCCCAGAAGAACTATGGCTACACCTTC. J is TRBJ1-2 and V is TRBV29-1; D is ambiguous. Per germline, CDR1 SQVTM and CDR2 ANQGSEA. Trimming took off 1 base at V and 2 bases at J, with 8 bases between the two ends. The CDR3 runs to 13 residues.

The sample holds many counts of this clonotype. The chain recombines TRBV7-2 with TRBJ2-3; 7 nucleotides agree with TRBD1. Germline-derived CDR1 and CDR2 are SGHTA and FQGNSA. The CDR3 length is 20 residues. J gave up 2 bases and V 1 base, and 18 bases lay outside the gene matches. Written as DNA, the CDR3 is TGTGCCAGCAGCTTAGACCCTCCCCAGGACAGGCCTCATCACACAGATACGCAGTATTTT. This codes for CASSLDPPQDRPHHTDTQYF.

The chain carries TRBV6-2 or TRBV6-3 and TRBJ2-5; tentative D call: TRBD1 (6 bases). Germline lookup yields CDR1 MNHEY and CDR2 SVGEGT. Trimming cost V 6 bases and J 2 bases, with 10 bases left between them. This CDR3 spans 13 amino acids. Written as DNA, the CDR3 is TGTGCCAGCAGGAAGGACAGTCAAGAGACCCAGTACTTC. Residues: CASRKDSQETQYF.

This clonotype has a handful of counts. This chain links TRBV28 with TRBJ2-1; D is perhaps TRBD2 (5 bases). CDR1 is MDHEN and CDR2 is SYDVKM in the germline V gene. Trimming cost V 6 bases and J 0 bases, with 18 bases left between them. This CDR3 has 17 amino acids. CDR3 residues: CASSPPEGTYSYNEQFF. In DNA form, the CDR3 reads TGTGCCAGCAGCCCCCCTGAGGGTACTTACTCCTACAATGAGCAGTTCTTC.

This clonotype was observed a handful of times. This sequence joins TRBV5-1 and TRBJ2-1, with 10 positions matching TRBD2. CDR1 is SGHRS, CDR2 YFSETQ, per germline. The CDR3 extends over 17 amino acids. The V gene end was trimmed by 0 bases and the J gene end by 0 bases; junction bases not matched to a gene: 3. The CDR3 reads CASSLDPSGSSYNEQFF. For the CDR3, the DNA is TGCGCCAGCAGCTTGGATCCTAGCGGGAGCTCCTACAATGAGCAGTTCTTC.

Many counts were recorded for this clonotype. The CDR3 DNA sequence: TGTGCCAGCAGCTCACCGATCTTTCTCCCGTCCGATGAGCAGTTCTTC. Amino acids: CASSSPIFLPSDEQFF. The chain uses TRBV7-9 and TRBJ2-1, with D unclear. Germline assignment: CDR1 SEHNR and CDR2 FQNEAQ (reference sequence). V was cut by 4 bases and J by 8 bases, with 21 bases left in between. The CDR3 consists of 16 residues.

As DNA, the CDR3 is TGCAGTGCGCCCTACCGGGACATGTCCTACGAGCAGTACTTC. It encodes CSAPYRDMSYEQYF. The chain recombines TRBV20-1 with TRBJ2-7; weak D call: TRBD1 (6 bases). The V and J ends lost 6 bases and 1 base respectively, with 16 bases between them. The CDR3 runs to 14 residues. Germline-derived CDR1 and CDR2 are DFQATT and SNEGSKA (reference sequence).

In this sample, this clonotype turned up a few times. This chain uses TRBV19 with TRBJ1-1; weak D call: TRBD1 (6 bases). Trimming left V 1 base short and J 0 bases short, with 21 bases between. Germline CDR1 is LNHDA and CDR2 is SQIVND (reference sequence). This CDR3 is built from 19 residues. Here the CDR3 reads CASSIGSPLDSFMNTEAFF. The CDR3 DNA follows: TGTGCCAGTAGTATAGGCTCCCCTTTGGACAGTTTCATGAACACTGAAGCTTTCTTT. The full variable domain, with the rest looked up from reference TRBV19 and TRBJ1-1, is DGGITQSPKYLFRKEGQNVTLSCEQNLNHDAMYWYRQDPGQGLRLIYYSQIVNDFQKGDIAEGYSVSREKKESFPLTVTSAQKNPTAFYLCASSIGSPLDSFMNTEAFFGQGTRLTVV.

The chain recombines TRBV6-5 with TRBJ2-3; no reliable D call. Trimming cost V 6 bases and J 5 bases, with 12 bases left between them. CDR3 length equals 13 residues. The germline V gene encodes CDR1 MNHEY and CDR2 SVGAGI. CDR3 sequence reads: CASSPQEVDTQYF. In DNA form, the CDR3 reads TGTGCCAGCAGCCCCCAAGAGGTAGATACGCAGTATTTT.

This clonotype was detected only a few times. The chain employs TRBV7-8 and TRBJ1-2, with TRBD1 matching 7 bases. The germline gives CDR1 SGHVS, CDR2 FQNEAQ. This CDR3 has 17 amino acids. V shed 5 bases and J 0 bases; nucleotides not matched to a gene: 12. CDR3 loop: CASSPSRDSATNYGYTF. CDR3 DNA: TGTGCCAGCAGCCCTAGCCGGGACAGCGCTACTAACTATGGCTACACCTTC. Full variable domain (outside the CDR3, taken from reference TRBV7-8 and TRBJ1-2): GAGVSQSPRYKVAKRGQDVALRCDPISGHVSLFWYQQALGQGPEFLTYFQNEAQLDKSGLPSDRFFAERPEGSVSTLKIQRTQQEDSAVYLCASSPSRDSATNYGYTFGSGTRLTVV.

This clonotype has a handful of counts. The rearrangement links TRBV5-1 to TRBJ1-2; D possibly corresponds to TRBD1 (6 bases). This CDR3 is built from 16 residues. V was trimmed by 2 bases and J by 6 bases, leaving 20 bases between them. CDR1 and CDR2 (germline): SGHRS, YFSETQ. CDR3 sequence reads: CASSFGIGQGWNGYTF. The CDR3 region has the DNA TGCGCCAGCAGCTTCGGCATTGGGCAGGGGTGGAATGGCTACACCTTC. The whole variable domain, remainder taken from reference TRBV5-1 and TRBJ1-2, is KAGVTQTPRYLIKTRGQQVTLSCSPISGHRSVSWYQQTPGQGLQFLFEYFSETQRNKGNFPGRFSGRQFSNSRSEMNVSTLELGDSALYLCASSFGIGQGWNGYTFGSGTRLTVV.

This clonotype was seen a handful of times. The chain's CDR3 is CASSGGLPETQYF. The CDR3 nucleotides are TGTGCCAGCAGTGGGGGACTACCGGAGACCCAGTACTTC. The chain couples TRBV6-8 to TRBJ2-5; 7 bases are shared with TRBD2. CDR1 is MNHGY and CDR2 is SAAAGT in the germline V gene. Losses at the gene ends were 5 bases for V and 5 bases for J; bases not matched to a gene: 5. The length of the CDR3 is 13 residues.

This clonotype occurred once. The junction departs from the called germline gene at one end, perhaps through a read error. The rearrangement uses TRBV6-6 and TRBJ2-1, with 9 bases lining up with TRBD2. Germline V gives CDR1 MNHNY, CDR2 SVGAGI (reference sequence). The CDR3 length is 17 residues. Here the CDR3 reads CANSYPLSGGPGNEQFF. CDR3 nucleotides: TGTGCCAACAGTTACCCTTTAAGCGGGGGGCCGGGGAATGAGCAGTTCTTC.

This clonotype was observed a few times. The CDR3 DNA reads as TGTGCCAGCAGTCGGGGGGTGGAGCAGTTCTTC. This sequence encodes CASSRGVEQFF. V is TRBV6-5 and J is TRBJ2-1; TRBD2 matches 7 bases. Germline-derived CDR1 and CDR2 are MNHEY and SVGAGI. The trim removed 5 bases at V and 10 bases at J, leaving 2 bases unmatched. The CDR3 runs to 11 residues.

This clonotype was observed a handful of times. The chain employs TRBV14 and TRBJ1-2; D unclear. This CDR3 region has 13 residues. Trimming pared 0 bases from V and 8 bases from J, leaving 10 bases between. Germline CDR1 and CDR2: SGHDN and FVKESK. The CDR3 region has the DNA TGTGCCAGCAGCCAAGATCGGAGAGTCGGCTACACCTTC. Protein sequence: CASSQDRRVGYTF.

The rearrangement joins TRBV20-1 to TRBJ1-5; TRBD1 aligns across 10 bases. The CDR3 runs 15 residues. In germline, CDR1 is DFQATT, CDR2 SNEGSKA (reference sequence). V was pared by 1 base and J by 3 bases, with 3 bases of the junction left unmatched. The chain's CDR3 is CSARGGQGINQPQHF. The CDR3 DNA sequence: TGCAGTGCTAGAGGGGGACAGGGGATCAATCAGCCCCAGCATTTT.

This chain connects TRBV28 to TRBJ2-7; 10 bases are a match to TRBD1. The CDR3 has 14 residues. Germline CDR1 reads MDHEN; CDR2 reads SYDVKM. Trimming at V came to 6 bases and at J to 5 bases, leaving 7 bases not matched to a gene. CDR3 nucleotides: TGTGCCAGCAGCCTTAGACAGGGGGCCCACGAGCAGTACGTC. Protein product: CASSLRQGAHEQYV.